A single sample gave rise to the 8 T cell receptor beta chains below, sequenced in a study of blood T cell repertoires in COVID-19. Sequencing was performed with immunoSEQ multiplex PCR; in TCRdb, only in-frame clones are kept and a portion is missing. The sample has a few hundred thousand clones, roughly 86% seen once. Material: PBMCs or T cells enriched from blood (not recorded which). These receptor sequences come from a woman between 45 and 65 years old who had been exposed to COVID-19.

The chain links TRBV14 to TRBJ1-2; no firm D call. The CDR3 spans 13 residues. Trimming took off 1 base at V and 8 bases at J, with 11 bases between the two ends. Germline lookup yields CDR1 SGHDN and CDR2 FVKESK. CDR3 sequence reads: CASSQVESGGYTF. CDR3 sequence (DNA): TGTGCCAGCAGCCAAGTTGAATCGGGGGGCTACACCTTC.

The chain uses TRBV27 and TRBJ2-7; TRBD2 aligns across 7 bases. V was pared by 3 bases and J by 2 bases, with 7 bases of the junction left unmatched. The CDR3 extends over 15 amino acids. Germline V gene data show CDR1 as MNHEY and CDR2 as SMNVEV (reference sequence). The CDR3 sequence is CASSLSGGFTYEQYF. CDR3 in DNA: TGTGCCAGCAGTTTGTCGGGGGGTTTTACCTACGAGCAGTACTTC.

The chain is built from TRBV27 and TRBJ2-1; D perhaps matches TRBD2 (6 bases). Germline values: CDR1 MNHEY, CDR2 SMNVEV (reference sequence). Between the trimmed V and J ends, which lost 6 bases and 9 bases, there was a span of 18 bases. The CDR3 consists of 14 residues. The CDR3 sequence: CASRTSTGRSEQFF. The CDR3 DNA reads as TGTGCCAGCAGGACTAGTACAGGTCGGAGTGAGCAGTTCTTC.

This rearrangement joins TRBV6-5 to TRBJ1-6; unclear D gene. Germline values: CDR1 MNHEY, CDR2 SVGAGI. Between the trimmed V and J ends, which lost 6 bases and 8 bases, there was a span of 8 bases. This CDR3 is 12 amino acids long. The DNA of the CDR3 is TGTGCCAGCAGCGAGGGATATTCACCCCTCCACTTT. This translates into CASSEGYSPLHF.

V usage is TRBV5-4 and J usage is TRBJ2-3; TRBD2 might be the D (6 bases). Germline loops: CDR1 SGHNT, CDR2 YYREEE (reference sequence). Trimming took 2 bases from V and 2 from J, leaving 12 bases between them. The CDR3 is 15 amino acids. The DNA for the CDR3 is TGTGCCAGCAGCTTCGGCGGGGTGACCACAGATACGCAGTATTTT. Translating gives CASSFGGVTTDTQYF.

The genes are TRBV15 and TRBJ2-5; 8 bases fit TRBD2. J was trimmed by 5 bases and V by 0 bases; bases with no gene match: 5. From germline, CDR1 is LNHNV and CDR2 YYDKDF (reference sequence). The CDR3 is made up of 15 amino acids. CDR3 in DNA: TGTGCCACCAGCAGAGATGCGGGGGGTTGGGAGACCCAGTACTTC. Translated: CATSRDAGGWETQYF.

This chain joins TRBV18 and TRBJ2-7; 7 bases are a match to TRBD1. Germline assignment: CDR1 KGHSH and CDR2 LQKENI. With 2 bases clipped from V and 3 bases from J, the junction kept 4 bases outside the gene matches. This CDR3 has 14 residues. The CDR3 DNA reads as TGTGCCAGCTCACCAAGGACAGGATTCTACGAGCAGTACTTC. Its protein product is CASSPRTGFYEQYF.

This chain links TRBV5-1 with TRBJ2-1, with 9 bases fitting TRBD2. The CDR3 runs 16 residues. Per germline, CDR1 SGHRS and CDR2 YFSETQ. Germline trimming cut 1 base from V and 2 bases from J; bases unmatched to any gene: 4. The CDR3 DNA follows: TGCGCCAGCAGCTTGCCTGGCGGGGGGGCCTACAATGAGCAGTTCTTC. This sequence encodes CASSLPGGGAYNEQFF.